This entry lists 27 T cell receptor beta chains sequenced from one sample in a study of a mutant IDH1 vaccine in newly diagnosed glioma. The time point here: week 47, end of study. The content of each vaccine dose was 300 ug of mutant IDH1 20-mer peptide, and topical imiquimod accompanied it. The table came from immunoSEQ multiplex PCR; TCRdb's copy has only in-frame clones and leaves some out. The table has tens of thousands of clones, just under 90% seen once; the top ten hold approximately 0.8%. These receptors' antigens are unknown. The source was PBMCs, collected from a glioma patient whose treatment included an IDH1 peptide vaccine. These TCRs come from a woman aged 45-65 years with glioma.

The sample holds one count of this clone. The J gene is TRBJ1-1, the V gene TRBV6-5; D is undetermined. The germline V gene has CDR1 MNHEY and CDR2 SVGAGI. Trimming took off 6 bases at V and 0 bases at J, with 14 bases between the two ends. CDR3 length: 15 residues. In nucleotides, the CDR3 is TGTGCCAGCAGATTACTCAGACCTATGAACACTGAAGCTTTCTTT. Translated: CASRLLRPMNTEAFF.

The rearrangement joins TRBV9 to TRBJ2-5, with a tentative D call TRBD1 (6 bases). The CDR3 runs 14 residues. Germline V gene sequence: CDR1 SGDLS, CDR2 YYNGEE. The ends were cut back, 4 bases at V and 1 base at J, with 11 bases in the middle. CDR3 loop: CASSPGTIQETQYF. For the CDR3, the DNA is TGTGCCAGCAGCCCCGGGACAATCCAAGAGACCCAGTACTTC.

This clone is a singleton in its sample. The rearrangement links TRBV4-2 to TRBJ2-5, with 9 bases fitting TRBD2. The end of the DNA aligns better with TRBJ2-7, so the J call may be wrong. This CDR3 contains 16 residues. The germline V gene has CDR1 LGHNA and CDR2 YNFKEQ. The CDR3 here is CASSQDLTSGAYEQYF. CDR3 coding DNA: TGTGCCAGCAGCCAGGACTTGACTAGCGGAGCCTACGAGCAGTACTTC.

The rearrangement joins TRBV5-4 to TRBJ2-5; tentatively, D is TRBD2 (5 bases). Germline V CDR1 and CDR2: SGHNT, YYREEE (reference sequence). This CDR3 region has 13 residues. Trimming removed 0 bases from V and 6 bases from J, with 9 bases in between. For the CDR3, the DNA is TGTGCCAGCAGCTTGGTAGAGGGAAAGACCCAGTACTTC. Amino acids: CASSLVEGKTQYF.

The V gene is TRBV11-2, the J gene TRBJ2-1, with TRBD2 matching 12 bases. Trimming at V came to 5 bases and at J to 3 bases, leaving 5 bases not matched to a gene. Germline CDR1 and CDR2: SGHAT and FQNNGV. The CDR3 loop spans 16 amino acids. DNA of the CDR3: TGTGCCAGCAGCCCGAGACTAGCGGGAGTCTACAATGAGCAGTTCTTC. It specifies CASSPRLAGVYNEQFF.

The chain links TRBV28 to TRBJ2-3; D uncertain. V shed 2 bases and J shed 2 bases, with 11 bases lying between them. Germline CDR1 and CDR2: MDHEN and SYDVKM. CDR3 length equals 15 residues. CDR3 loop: CASSLLTVVTDTQYF. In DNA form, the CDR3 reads TGTGCCAGCAGTTTACTCACCGTGGTCACAGATACGCAGTATTTT.

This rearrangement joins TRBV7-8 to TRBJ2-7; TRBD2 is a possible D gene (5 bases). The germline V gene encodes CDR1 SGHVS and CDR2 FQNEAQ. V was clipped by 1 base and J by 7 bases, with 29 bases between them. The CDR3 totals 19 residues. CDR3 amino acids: CASSLVVAPTPRTGREQYF. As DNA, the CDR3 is TGTGCCAGCAGCTTAGTGGTGGCTCCGACGCCCCGGACGGGAAGGGAGCAGTACTTC.

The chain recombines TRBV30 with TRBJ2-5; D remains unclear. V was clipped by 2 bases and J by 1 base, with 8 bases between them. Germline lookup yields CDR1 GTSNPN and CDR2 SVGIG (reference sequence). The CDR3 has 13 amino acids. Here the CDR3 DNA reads TGTGCCTGGAGTCACGGGCCCCAAGAGACCCAGTACTTC. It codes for CAWSHGPQETQYF. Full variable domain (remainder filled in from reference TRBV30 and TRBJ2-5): SQTIHQWPATLVQPVGSPLSLECTVEGTSNPNLYWYRQAAGRGLQLLFYSVGIGQISSEVPQNLSASRPQDRQFILSSKKLLLSDSGFYLCAWSHGPQETQYFGPGTRLLVL.

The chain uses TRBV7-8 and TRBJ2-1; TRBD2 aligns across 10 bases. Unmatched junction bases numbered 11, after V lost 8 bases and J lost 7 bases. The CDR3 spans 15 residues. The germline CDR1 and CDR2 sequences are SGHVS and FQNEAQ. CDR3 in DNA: TGTGCCAGCTCCTTTGATAGCGGGAGGAGAAATGAGCAGTTCTTC. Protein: CASSFDSGRRNEQFF.

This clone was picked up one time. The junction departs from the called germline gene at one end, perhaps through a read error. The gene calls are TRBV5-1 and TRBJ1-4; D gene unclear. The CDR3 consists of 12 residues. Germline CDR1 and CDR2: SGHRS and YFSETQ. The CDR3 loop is CASSLEKGSLIF. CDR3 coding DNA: TGCGCCAGCAGCTTGGAAAAAGGCAGCTTGATTTTT.

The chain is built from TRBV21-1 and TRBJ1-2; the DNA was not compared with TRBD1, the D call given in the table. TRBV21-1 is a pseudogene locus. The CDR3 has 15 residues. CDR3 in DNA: TGTGCCAGCACCAAGTGGGGCAGGGTTAACTATGGCTACACCTTC. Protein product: CASTKWGRVNYGYTF.

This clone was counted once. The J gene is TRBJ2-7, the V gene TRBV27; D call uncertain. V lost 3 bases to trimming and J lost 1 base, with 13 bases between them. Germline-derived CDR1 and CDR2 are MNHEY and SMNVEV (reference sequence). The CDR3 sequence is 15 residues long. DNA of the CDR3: TGTGCCAGCAGTTTTAAGGCCCAGTCTTCCTACGAGCAGTACTTC. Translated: CASSFKAQSSYEQYF.

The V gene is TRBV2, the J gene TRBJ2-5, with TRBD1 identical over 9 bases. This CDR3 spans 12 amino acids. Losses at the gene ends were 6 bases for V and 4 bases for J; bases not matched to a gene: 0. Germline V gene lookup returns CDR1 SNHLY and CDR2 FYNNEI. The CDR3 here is CASRDRGETQYF. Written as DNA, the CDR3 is TGTGCCAGCAGGGACAGGGGAGAGACCCAGTACTTC.

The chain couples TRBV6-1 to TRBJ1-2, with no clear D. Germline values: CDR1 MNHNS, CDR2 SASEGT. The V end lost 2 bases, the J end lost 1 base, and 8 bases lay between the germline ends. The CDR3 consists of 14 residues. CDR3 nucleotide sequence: TGTGCCAGCAGTGAACAGACGGATAACTATGGCTACACCTTC. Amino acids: CASSEQTDNYGYTF.

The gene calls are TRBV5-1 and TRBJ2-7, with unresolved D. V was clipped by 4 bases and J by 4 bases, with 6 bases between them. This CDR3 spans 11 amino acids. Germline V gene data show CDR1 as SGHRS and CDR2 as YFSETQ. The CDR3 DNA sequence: TGCGCCAGCAGCCCCGGGTACGAGCAGTACTTC. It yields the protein CASSPGYEQYF.

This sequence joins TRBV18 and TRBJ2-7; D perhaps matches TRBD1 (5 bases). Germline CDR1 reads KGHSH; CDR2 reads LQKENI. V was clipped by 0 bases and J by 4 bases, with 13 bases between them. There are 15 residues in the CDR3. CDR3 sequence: CASSPPDSLPYEQYF. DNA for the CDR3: TGTGCCAGCTCACCACCCGACAGCCTCCCTTACGAGCAGTACTTC. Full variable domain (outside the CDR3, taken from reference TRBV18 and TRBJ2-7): NAGVMQNPRHLVRRRGQEARLRCSPMKGHSHVYWYRQLPEEGLKFMVYLQKENIIDESGMPKERFSAEFPKEGPSILRIQQVVRGDSAAYFCASSPPDSLPYEQYFGPGTRLTVT.

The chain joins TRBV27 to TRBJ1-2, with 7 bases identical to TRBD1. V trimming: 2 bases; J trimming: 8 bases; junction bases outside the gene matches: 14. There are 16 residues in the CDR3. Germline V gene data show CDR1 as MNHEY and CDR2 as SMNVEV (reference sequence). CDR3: CASSLQWDSLRGGYTF. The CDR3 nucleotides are TGTGCCAGCAGTTTACAATGGGACAGCCTCCGGGGAGGCTACACCTTC.

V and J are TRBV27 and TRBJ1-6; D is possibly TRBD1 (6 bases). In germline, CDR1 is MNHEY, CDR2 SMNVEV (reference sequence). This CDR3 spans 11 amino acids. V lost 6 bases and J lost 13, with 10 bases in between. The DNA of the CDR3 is TGTGCCAGCAGGCGTGGGGGCCCCCTCCACTTT. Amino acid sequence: CASRRGGPLHF.

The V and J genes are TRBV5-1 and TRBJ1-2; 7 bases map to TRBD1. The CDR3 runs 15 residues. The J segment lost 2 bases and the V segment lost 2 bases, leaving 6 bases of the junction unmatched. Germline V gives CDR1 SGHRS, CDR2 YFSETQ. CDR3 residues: CASSFDTGANYGYTF. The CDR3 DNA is TGCGCCAGCAGCTTCGATACAGGGGCGAACTATGGCTACACCTTC.

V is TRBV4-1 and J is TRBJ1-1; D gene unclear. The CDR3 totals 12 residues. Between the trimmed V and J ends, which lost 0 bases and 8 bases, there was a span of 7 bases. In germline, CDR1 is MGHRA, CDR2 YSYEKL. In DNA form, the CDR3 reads TGCGCCAGCAGCCAAGATTTGGAGGAAGCTTTCTTT. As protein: CASSQDLEEAFF.

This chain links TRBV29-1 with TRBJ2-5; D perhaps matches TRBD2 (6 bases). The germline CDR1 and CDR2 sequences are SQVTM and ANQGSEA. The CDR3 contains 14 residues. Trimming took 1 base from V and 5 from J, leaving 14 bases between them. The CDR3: CSVEGEPGRETQYF. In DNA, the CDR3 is TGCAGCGTTGAAGGAGAGCCAGGGAGGGAGACCCAGTACTTC.

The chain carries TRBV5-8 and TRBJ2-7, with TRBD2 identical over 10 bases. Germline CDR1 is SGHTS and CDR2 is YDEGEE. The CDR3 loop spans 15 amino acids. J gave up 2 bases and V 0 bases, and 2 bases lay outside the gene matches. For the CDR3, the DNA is TGTGCCAGCAGCTTGGCTAGCGGGAGCACCTACGAGCAGTACTTC. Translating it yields CASSLASGSTYEQYF. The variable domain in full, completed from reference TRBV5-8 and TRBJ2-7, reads EAGVTQSPTHLIKTRGQQATLRCSPISGHTSVYWYQQALGLGLQFLLWYDEGEERNRGNFPPRFSGRQFPNYSSELNVNALELEDSALYLCASSLASGSTYEQYFGPGTRLTVT.

The CDR3 region is CASSFLSGSTDTQYF. Here the CDR3 DNA reads TGTGCCAGCAGCTTCCTTAGCGGTAGCACAGATACGCAGTATTTT. This chain links TRBV11-2 with TRBJ2-3; D possibly corresponds to TRBD2 (6 bases). V shed 3 bases and J shed 0 bases, with 10 bases lying between them. Germline V CDR1 and CDR2: SGHAT, FQNNGV. The CDR3 runs to 15 residues.

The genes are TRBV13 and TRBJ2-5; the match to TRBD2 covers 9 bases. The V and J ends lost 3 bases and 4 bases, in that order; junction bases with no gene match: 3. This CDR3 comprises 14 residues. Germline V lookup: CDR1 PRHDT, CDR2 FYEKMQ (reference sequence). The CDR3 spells CASSFSGSRETQYF. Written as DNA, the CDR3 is TGTGCCAGCAGCTTTAGCGGGAGTCGAGAGACCCAGTACTTC.

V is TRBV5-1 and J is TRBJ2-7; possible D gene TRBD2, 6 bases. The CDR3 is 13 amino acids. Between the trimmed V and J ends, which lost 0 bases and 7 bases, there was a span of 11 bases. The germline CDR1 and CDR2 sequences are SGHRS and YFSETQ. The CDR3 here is CASSLAPSGEQYF. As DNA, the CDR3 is TGCGCCAGCAGCTTGGCCCCGAGCGGGGAGCAGTACTTC.

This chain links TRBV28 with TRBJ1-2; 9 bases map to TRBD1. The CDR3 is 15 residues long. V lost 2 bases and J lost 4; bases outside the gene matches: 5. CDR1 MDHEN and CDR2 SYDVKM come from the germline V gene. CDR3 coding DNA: TGTGCCAGCAGTTTAAACAGGGGGCGCGTCTATGGCTACACCTTC. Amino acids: CASSLNRGRVYGYTF.

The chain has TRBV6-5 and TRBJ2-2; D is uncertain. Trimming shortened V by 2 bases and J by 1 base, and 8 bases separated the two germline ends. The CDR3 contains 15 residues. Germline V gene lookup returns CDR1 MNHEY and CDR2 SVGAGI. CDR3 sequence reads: CASSYRAENTGELFF. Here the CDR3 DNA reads TGTGCCAGCAGTTACAGGGCAGAGAACACCGGGGAGCTGTTTTTT.